This T cell receptor beta chain was found in a study of blood T cell repertoires in COVID-19. Across the study: The United States, Italy and Spain were the sources of the acute and convalescent COVID-19 samples. Nucleic acid was either cDNA or gDNA, and it came from T cells, B-cell-depleted T cells, or PBMCs.

The method was immunoSEQ multiplex PCR; TCRdb's version includes in-frame clones alone and lacks a portion of them. This table has some 29,000 clones, 80% to 90% appearing once. One Seattle source followed patients from active infection through their disease course. Trimming removed 5 bases from V and 9 bases from J, with 22 bases in between. The CDR3 contains 15 residues. Germline V gene data show CDR1 as LNHDA and CDR2 as SQIVND (reference sequence). The sequence derives from an elderly woman with COVID-19, enrolled during active disease. The sequencing input was peripheral blood. This sequence joins TRBV19 and TRBJ1-1, with a tentative D call TRBD1 (6 bases). The CDR3 spells CASSVGGTPTLKAFF. The CDR3 DNA reads TGTGCCAGTAGTGTGGGGGGGACACCGACACTGAAAGCTTTCTTT.